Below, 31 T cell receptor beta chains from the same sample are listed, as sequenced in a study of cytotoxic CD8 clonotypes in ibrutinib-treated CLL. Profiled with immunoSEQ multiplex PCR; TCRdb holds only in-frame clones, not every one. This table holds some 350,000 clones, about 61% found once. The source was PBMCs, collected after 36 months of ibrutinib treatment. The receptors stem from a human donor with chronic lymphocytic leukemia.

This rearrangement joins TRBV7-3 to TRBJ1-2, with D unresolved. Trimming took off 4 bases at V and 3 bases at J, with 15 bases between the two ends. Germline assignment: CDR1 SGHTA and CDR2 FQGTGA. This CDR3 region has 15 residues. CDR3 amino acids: CASSSPWLIDYGYTF. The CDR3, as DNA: TGTGCCAGCAGCTCCCCCTGGCTAATTGACTATGGCTACACCTTC.

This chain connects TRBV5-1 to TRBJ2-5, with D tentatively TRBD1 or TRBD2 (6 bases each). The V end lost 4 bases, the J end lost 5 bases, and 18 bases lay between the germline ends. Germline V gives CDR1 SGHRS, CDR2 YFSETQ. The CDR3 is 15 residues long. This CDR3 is CASSPEGGLLETQYF. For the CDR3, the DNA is TGCGCCAGCAGCCCAGAGGGGGGTCTTTTGGAGACCCAGTACTTC. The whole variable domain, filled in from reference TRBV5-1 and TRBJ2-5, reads KAGVTQTPRYLIKTRGQQVTLSCSPISGHRSVSWYQQTPGQGLQFLFEYFSETQRNKGNFPGRFSGRQFSNSRSEMNVSTLELGDSALYLCASSPEGGLLETQYFGPGTRLLVL.

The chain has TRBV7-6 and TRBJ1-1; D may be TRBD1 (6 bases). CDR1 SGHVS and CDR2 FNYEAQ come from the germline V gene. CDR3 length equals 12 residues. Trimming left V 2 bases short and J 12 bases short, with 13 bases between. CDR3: CASSLRGGASFF. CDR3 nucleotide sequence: TGTGCCAGCAGCTTACGGGGGGGCGCGTCTTTCTTT.

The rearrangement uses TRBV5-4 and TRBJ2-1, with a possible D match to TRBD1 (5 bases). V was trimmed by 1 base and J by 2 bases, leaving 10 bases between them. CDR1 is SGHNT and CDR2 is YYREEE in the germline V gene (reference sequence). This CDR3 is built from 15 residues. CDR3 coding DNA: TGTGCCAGCAGCTTGAGGAGACAGACCTACAATGAGCAGTTCTTC. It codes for CASSLRRQTYNEQFF.

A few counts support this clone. The CDR3 loop reads CASSSRSYNEQFF. Written as DNA, the CDR3 is TGTGCCAGCAGCTCGAGGTCCTACAATGAGCAGTTCTTC. This chain connects TRBV11-2 to TRBJ2-1; D ambiguous. CDR1 is SGHAT and CDR2 is FQNNGV in the germline V gene. V gave up 4 bases and J gave up 1 base, with 5 bases separating them. CDR3 length: 13 residues.

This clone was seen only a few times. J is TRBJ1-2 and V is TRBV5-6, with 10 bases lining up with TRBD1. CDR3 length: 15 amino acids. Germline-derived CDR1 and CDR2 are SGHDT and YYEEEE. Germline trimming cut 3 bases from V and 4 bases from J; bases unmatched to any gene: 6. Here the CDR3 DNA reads TGTGCCAGCAGCTCCCCGGACAGGGGGGTCTATGGCTACACCTTC. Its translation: CASSSPDRGVYGYTF. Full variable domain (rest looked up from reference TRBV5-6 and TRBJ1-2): DAGVTQSPTHLIKTRGQQVTLRCSPKSGHDTVSWYQQALGQGPQFIFQYYEEEERQRGNFPDRFSGHQFPNYSSELNVNALLLGDSALYLCASSSPDRGVYGYTFGSGTRLTVV.

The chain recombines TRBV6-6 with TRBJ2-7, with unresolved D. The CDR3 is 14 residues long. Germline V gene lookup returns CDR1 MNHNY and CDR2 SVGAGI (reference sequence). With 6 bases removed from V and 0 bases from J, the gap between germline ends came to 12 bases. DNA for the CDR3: TGTGCCAGCAGCCGACTCCGGAGCTCCTACGAGCAGTACTTC. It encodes CASSRLRSSYEQYF.

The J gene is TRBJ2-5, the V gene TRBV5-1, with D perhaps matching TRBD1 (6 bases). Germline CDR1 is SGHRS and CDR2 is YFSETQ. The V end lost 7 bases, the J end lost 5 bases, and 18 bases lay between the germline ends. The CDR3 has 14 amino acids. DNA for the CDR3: TGCGCCAGCGACGGCGGGTTTAGGGGGGAGACCCAGTACTTC. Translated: CASDGGFRGETQYF.

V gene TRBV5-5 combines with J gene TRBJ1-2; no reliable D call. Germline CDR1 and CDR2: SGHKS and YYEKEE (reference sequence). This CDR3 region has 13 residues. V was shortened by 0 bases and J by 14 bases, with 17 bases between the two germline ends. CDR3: CASSLDGPMARTF. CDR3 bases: TGTGCCAGCAGCTTGGACGGACCTATGGCTAGGACCTTC.

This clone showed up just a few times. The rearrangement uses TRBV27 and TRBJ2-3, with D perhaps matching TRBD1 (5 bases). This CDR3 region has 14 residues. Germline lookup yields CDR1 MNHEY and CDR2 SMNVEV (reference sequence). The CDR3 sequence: CATVGVDNTDTQYF. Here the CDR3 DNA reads TGTGCAACAGTTGGGGTGGACAACACAGATACGCAGTATTTT.

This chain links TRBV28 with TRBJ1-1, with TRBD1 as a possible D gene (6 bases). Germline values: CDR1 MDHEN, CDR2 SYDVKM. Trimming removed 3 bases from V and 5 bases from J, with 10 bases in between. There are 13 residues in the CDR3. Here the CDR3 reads CASSLTGGTEAFF. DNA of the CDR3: TGTGCCAGCAGTTTGACAGGAGGAACTGAAGCTTTCTTT.

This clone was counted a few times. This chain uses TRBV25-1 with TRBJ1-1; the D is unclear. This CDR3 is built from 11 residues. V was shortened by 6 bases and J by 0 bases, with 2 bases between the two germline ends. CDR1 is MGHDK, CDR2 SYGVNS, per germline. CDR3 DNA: TGTGCCAGCAGCCTGAACACTGAAGCTTTCTTT. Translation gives CASSLNTEAFF.

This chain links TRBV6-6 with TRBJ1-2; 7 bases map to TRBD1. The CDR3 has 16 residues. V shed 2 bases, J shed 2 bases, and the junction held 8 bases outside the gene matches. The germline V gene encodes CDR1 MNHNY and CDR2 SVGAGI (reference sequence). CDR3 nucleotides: TGTGCCAGCAGTTACCCCGAGGGGGCGCTGAACTATGGCTACACCTTC. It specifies CASSYPEGALNYGYTF.

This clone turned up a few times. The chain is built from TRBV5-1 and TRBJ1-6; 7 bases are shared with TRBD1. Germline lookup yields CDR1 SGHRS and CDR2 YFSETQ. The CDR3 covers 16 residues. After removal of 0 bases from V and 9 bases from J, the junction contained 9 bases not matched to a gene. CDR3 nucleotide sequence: TGCGCCAGCAGCTTGGGGAGAGGGCAGGGGGTTTCACCCCTCCACTTT. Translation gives CASSLGRGQGVSPLHF.

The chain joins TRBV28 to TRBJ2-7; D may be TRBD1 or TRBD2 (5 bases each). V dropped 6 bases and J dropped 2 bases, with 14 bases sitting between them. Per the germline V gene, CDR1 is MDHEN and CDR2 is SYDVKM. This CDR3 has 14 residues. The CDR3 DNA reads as TGTGCCAGCAGCCCAGGGACGGTTACCTACGAGCAGTACTTC. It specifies CASSPGTVTYEQYF.

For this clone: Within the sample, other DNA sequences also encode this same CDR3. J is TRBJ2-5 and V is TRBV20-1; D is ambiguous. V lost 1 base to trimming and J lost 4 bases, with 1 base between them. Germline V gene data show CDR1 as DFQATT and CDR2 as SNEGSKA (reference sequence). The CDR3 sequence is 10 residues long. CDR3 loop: CSARGETQYF. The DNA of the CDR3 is TGCAGTGCTAGAGGAGAGACCCAGTACTTC.

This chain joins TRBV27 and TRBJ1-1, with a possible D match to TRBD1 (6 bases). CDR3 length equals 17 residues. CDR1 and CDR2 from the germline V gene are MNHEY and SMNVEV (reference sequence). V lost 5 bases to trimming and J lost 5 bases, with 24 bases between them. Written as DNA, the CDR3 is TGTGCCAGCAGTGATTATCCCCCGGACAGCAAGAGGACTGAAGCTTTCTTT. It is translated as CASSDYPPDSKRTEAFF.

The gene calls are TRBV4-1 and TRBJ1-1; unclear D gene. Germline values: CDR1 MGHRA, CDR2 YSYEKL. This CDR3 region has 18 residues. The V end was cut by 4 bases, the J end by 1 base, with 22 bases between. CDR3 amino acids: CASSRSKGPLVWNTEAFF. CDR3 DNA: TGCGCCAGCAGCCGATCAAAAGGACCCTTAGTATGGAACACTGAAGCTTTCTTT.

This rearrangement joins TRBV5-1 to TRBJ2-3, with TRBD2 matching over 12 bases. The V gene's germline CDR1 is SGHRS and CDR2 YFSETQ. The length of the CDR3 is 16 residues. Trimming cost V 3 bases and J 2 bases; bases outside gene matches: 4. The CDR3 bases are TGCGCCAGCAGCTACCTAGCGGGGGGGCTCACAGATACGCAGTATTTT. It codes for CASSYLAGGLTDTQYF.

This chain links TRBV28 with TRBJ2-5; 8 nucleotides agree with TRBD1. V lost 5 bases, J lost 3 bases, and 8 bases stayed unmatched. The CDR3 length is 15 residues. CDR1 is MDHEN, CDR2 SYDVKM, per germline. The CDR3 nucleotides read TGTGCCAGCAGTACTTGGACAGGGTGGGAAGAGACCCAGTACTTC. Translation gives CASSTWTGWEETQYF.

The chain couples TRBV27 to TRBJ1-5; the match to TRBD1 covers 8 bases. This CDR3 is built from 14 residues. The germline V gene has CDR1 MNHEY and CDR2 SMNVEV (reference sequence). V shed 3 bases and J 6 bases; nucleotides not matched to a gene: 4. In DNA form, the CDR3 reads TGTGCCAGCAGTTTTACAGGGGGGAGTCAGCCCCAGCATTTT. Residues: CASSFTGGSQPQHF.

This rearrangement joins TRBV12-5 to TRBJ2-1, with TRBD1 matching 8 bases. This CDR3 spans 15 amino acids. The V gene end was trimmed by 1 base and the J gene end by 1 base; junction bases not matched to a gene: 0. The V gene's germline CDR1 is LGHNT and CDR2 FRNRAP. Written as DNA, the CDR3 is TGTGCTAGTGGTTTGGGACAGGGGTCCTACAATGAGCAGTTCTTC. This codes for CASGLGQGSYNEQFF.

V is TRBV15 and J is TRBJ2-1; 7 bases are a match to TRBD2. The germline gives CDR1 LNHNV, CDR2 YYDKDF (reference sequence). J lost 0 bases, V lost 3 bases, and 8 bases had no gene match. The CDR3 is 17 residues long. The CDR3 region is CATSREAGLSSYNEQFF. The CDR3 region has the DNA TGTGCCACCAGCAGGGAAGCGGGACTCAGCTCCTACAATGAGCAGTTCTTC. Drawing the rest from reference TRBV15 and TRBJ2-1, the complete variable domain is DAMVIQNPRYQVTQFGKPVTLSCSQTLNHNVMYWYQQKSSQAPKLLFHYYDKDFNNEADTPDNFQSRRPNTSFCFLDIRSPGLGDTAMYLCATSREAGLSSYNEQFFGPGTRLTVL.

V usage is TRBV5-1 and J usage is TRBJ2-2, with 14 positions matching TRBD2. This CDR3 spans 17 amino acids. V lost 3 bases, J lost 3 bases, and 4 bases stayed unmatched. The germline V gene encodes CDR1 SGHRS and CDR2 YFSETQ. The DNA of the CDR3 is TGCGCCAGCAGCTCGGGACTAGCGGGAGTCGACACCGGGGAGCTGTTTTTT. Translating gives CASSSGLAGVDTGELFF.

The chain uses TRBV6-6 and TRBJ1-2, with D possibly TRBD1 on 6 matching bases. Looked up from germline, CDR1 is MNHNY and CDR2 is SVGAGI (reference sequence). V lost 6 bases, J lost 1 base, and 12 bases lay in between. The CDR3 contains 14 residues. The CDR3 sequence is CASRNRDVNYGYTF. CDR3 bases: TGTGCCAGCAGAAACAGGGACGTTAACTATGGCTACACCTTC.

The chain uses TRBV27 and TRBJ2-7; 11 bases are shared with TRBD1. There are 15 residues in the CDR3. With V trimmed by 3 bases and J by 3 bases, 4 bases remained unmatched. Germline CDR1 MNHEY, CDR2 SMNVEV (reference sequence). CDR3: CASSFSGTGGYEQYF. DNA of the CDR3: TGTGCCAGCAGTTTCTCCGGGACAGGGGGCTACGAGCAGTACTTC.

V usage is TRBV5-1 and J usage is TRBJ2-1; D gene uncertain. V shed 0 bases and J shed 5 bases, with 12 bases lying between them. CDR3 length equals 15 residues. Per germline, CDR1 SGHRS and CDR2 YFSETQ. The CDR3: CASSLEGQIHNEQFF. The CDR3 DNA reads TGCGCCAGCAGCTTGGAGGGCCAAATCCACAATGAGCAGTTCTTC.

The CDR3 is CASSASSGRGTDTQYF. In DNA, the CDR3 is TGTGCCAGCAGCGCGTCTAGCGGGAGGGGCACAGATACGCAGTATTTT. The gene calls are TRBV9 and TRBJ2-3; 12 nucleotides match TRBD2. The germline V gene encodes CDR1 SGDLS and CDR2 YYNGEE. V shed 3 bases, J shed 1 base, and the junction held 3 bases outside the gene matches. The CDR3 length is 16 residues. Combining the CDR3 with reference TRBV9 and TRBJ2-3 gives the whole variable domain DSGVTQTPKHLITATGQRVTLRCSPRSGDLSVYWYQQSLDQGLQFLIQYYNGEERAKGNILERFSAQQFPDLHSELNLSSLELGDSALYFCASSASSGRGTDTQYFGPGTRLTVL.

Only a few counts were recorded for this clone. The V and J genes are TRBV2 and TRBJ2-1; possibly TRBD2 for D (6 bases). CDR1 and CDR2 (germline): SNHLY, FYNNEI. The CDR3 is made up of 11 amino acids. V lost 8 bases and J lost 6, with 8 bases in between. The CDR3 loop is CASGGGNEQFF. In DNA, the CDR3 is TGTGCCAGCGGGGGAGGCAATGAGCAGTTCTTC.

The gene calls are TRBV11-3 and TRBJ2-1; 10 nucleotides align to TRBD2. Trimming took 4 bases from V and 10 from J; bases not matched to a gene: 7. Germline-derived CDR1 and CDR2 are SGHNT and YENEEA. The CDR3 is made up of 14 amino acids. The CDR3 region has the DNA TGTGCCAGCAGCTCCGGGACTAGCGCCAAGGAGCAGTTCTTC. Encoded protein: CASSSGTSAKEQFF.

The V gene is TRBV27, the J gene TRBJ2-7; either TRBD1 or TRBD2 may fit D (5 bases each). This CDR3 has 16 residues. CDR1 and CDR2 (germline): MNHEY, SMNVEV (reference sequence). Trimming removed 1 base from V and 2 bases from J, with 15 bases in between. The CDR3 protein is CASSLFSGDPTYEQYF. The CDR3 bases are TGTGCCAGCAGTTTATTTTCTGGGGACCCCACCTACGAGCAGTACTTC.